The next 28 T cell receptor beta chains were all read from a single sample in a study of T-cell reconstitution after alpha-beta-depleted transplantation in children. Library preparation (for TCRbeta) was performed with unique molecular identifiers. TCRdb recomputed calls from the PCR reads with MiXCR, one row per CDR3 protein. Here the sample spans 700,000 to 950,000 distinct CDR3 sequences, 16% being singletons. The material was PBMCs, mostly from graft donor cells, obtained 360 days after TCRalphabeta/CD19-depleted stem cell transplant. The source is a male patient aged 10 to 17 who had a stem cell transplant for acute lymphoblastic leukemia, so the T cells may come from the graft donor.

This clonotype was recorded a few times. V usage is TRBV24-1 and J usage is TRBJ2-3; 16 positions agree with TRBD2. The CDR3 is 18 residues long. The trim removed 3 bases at V and 2 bases at J, leaving 4 bases unmatched. Germline loops: CDR1 KGHDR, CDR2 SFDVKD. Here the CDR3 reads CATSDPGTSGRATDTQYF. The DNA of the CDR3 is TGTGCCACCAGTGATCCCGGGACTAGCGGGAGGGCCACAGATACGCAGTATTTT.

The rearrangement links TRBV6-2 or TRBV6-3 to TRBJ2-7; the match to TRBD2 covers 8 bases. The trim removed 2 bases at V and 6 bases at J, leaving 15 bases unmatched. CDR3 size: 17 residues. Germline CDR1 is MNHEY and CDR2 is SVGEGT. The CDR3 DNA reads as TGTGCCAGCAGTTACGCAGCCGTCCAAGCGGGAGTTTCCGAGCAGTACTTC. Translated: CASSYAAVQAGVSEQYF.

The V and J genes are TRBV10-2 and TRBJ2-3, with D possibly TRBD2 on 6 matching bases. Trimming took 4 bases from V and 2 from J, leaving 10 bases between them. The CDR3 is 14 amino acids. Germline V gene sequence: CDR1 WSHSY, CDR2 SAAADI. CDR3 sequence reads: CASSGPGVTDTQYF. The CDR3 DNA follows: TGCGCCAGCAGTGGTCCGGGGGTCACAGATACGCAGTATTTT.

The chain is built from TRBV7-6 and TRBJ2-1, with unresolved D. CDR3 size: 11 residues. V dropped 9 bases and J dropped 8 bases, with 11 bases sitting between them. Germline V gene data show CDR1 as SGHVS and CDR2 as FNYEAQ. In DNA, the CDR3 is TGTGCCAGAACTCAGAGCCATGAGCAGTTCTTC. Residues: CARTQSHEQFF.

The rearrangement joins TRBV19 to TRBJ2-7; D unresolved. Germline-derived CDR1 and CDR2 are LNHDA and SQIVND (reference sequence). This CDR3 is 15 amino acids long. V lost 0 bases and J lost 3, with 12 bases in between. The CDR3 spells CASSIDRSESYEQYF. Written as DNA, the CDR3 is TGTGCCAGTAGTATAGATCGGTCGGAGAGCTACGAGCAGTACTTC. The whole variable domain, filled in from reference TRBV19 and TRBJ2-7, reads DGGITQSPKYLFRKEGQNVTLSCEQNLNHDAMYWYRQDPGQGLRLIYYSQIVNDFQKGDIAEGYSVSREKKESFPLTVTSAQKNPTAFYLCASSIDRSESYEQYFGPGTRLTVT.

The chain couples TRBV6-2 or TRBV6-3 to TRBJ2-1; 10 nucleotides align to TRBD1. The CDR3 totals 15 residues. V was pared by 6 bases and J by 2 bases, with 4 bases of the junction left unmatched. Germline V gene sequence: CDR1 MNHEY, CDR2 SVGEGT. The CDR3 DNA follows: TGTGCCAGCAGAACCGGGACAGGGGCCTACAATGAGCAGTTCTTC. Translated, it gives CASRTGTGAYNEQFF.

This clonotype was picked up many times. This chain connects TRBV5-1 to TRBJ2-3; a possible D gene is TRBD1 (5 bases). The CDR3 covers 14 residues. CDR1 and CDR2 (germline): SGHRS, YFSETQ. V shed 1 base and J shed 3 bases, with 9 bases lying between them. CDR3 in DNA: TGCGCCAGCAGCTTGTCAGGGCAGACAGATACGCAGTATTTT. Translating gives CASSLSGQTDTQYF.

V is TRBV7-9 and J is TRBJ2-1; TRBD1 or TRBD2 may be the D gene (5 bases each). The germline V gene encodes CDR1 SEHNR and CDR2 FQNEAQ (reference sequence). This CDR3 has 13 residues. Trimming cost V 8 bases and J 5 bases, with 13 bases left between them. The CDR3 region has the DNA TGTGCCAGCGGGGGTGGGTTCCACAATGAGCAGTTCTTC. Amino acids: CASGGGFHNEQFF.

The rearrangement joins TRBV18 to TRBJ2-3; the D gene is possibly TRBD1 (6 bases). Germline-derived CDR1 and CDR2 are KGHSH and LQKENI. The ends were cut back, 4 bases at V and 1 base at J, with 15 bases in the middle. The CDR3 runs 16 residues. DNA of the CDR3: TGTGCCAGCTCACTCGGGACACCCCAAGGCACAGATACGCAGTATTTT. Its translation: CASSLGTPQGTDTQYF.

This clonotype appeared a few times. The CDR3 spells CASSHSGGETQYF. In nucleotides, the CDR3 is TGTGCCAGCAGCCACAGCGGTGGGGAGACCCAGTACTTC. The genes are TRBV5-6 and TRBJ2-5, with a tentative D call TRBD2 (5 bases). Germline V gives CDR1 SGHDT, CDR2 YYEEEE. This CDR3 is built from 13 residues. V was trimmed by 4 bases and J by 5 bases, leaving 12 bases between them.

The J gene is TRBJ2-7, the V gene TRBV30, with D possibly being TRBD1 (5 bases). The V end lost 3 bases, the J end lost 2 bases, and 11 bases lay between the germline ends. CDR1 and CDR2 (germline): GTSNPN, SVGIG (reference sequence). This CDR3 spans 13 amino acids. CDR3 sequence (DNA): TGTGCCTGGAGGGACATTGTTACCTACGAGCAGTACTTC. Translation: CAWRDIVTYEQYF. The full variable domain, with the rest looked up from reference TRBV30 and TRBJ2-7, is SQTIHQWPATLVQPVGSPLSLECTVEGTSNPNLYWYRQAAGRGLQLLFYSVGIGQISSEVPQNLSASRPQDRQFILSSKKLLLSDSGFYLCAWRDIVTYEQYFGPGTRLTVT.

The genes are TRBV20-1 and TRBJ2-1, with unresolved D. Germline V lookup: CDR1 DFQATT, CDR2 SNEGSKA (reference sequence). The V gene lost 1 base and the J gene lost 5 bases, with 12 bases spanning the gap. This CDR3 region has 14 residues. CDR3 loop: CSARGTGPNNEQFF. Written as DNA, the CDR3 is TGCAGTGCTAGAGGAACCGGACCAAACAATGAGCAGTTCTTC.

This rearrangement joins TRBV25-1 to TRBJ1-4; the D is unclear. The ends were cut back, 1 base at V and 7 bases at J, with 10 bases in the middle. The CDR3 has 14 residues. The germline gives CDR1 MGHDK, CDR2 SYGVNS. The CDR3 sequence is CASSEFRVGEKLFF. CDR3 coding DNA: TGTGCCAGCAGTGAATTCCGGGTGGGTGAAAAACTGTTTTTT.

There are a few counts of this clonotype. The chain has TRBV20-1 and TRBJ2-7; the match to TRBD1 covers 10 bases. Germline CDR1 and CDR2: DFQATT and SNEGSKA (reference sequence). Losses at the gene ends were 6 bases for V and 2 bases for J; bases not matched to a gene: 7. The CDR3 has 14 amino acids. CDR3 DNA: TGCAGTGCCTATACCGGGACAGGGGCCTACGAGCAGTACTTC. Protein sequence: CSAYTGTGAYEQYF.

At least ten counts were recorded for this clonotype. The chain couples TRBV2 to TRBJ2-2, with D tentatively TRBD1 (5 bases). In germline, CDR1 is SNHLY, CDR2 FYNNEI. V gave up 7 bases and J gave up 6 bases, with 12 bases separating them. This CDR3 is 13 amino acids long. CDR3 sequence reads: CASIYWGAGELFF. The CDR3 region has the DNA TGTGCCAGCATTTACTGGGGCGCCGGGGAGCTGTTTTTT.

The rearrangement joins TRBV12-5 to TRBJ2-1; the D gene is possibly TRBD2 (6 bases). CDR1 and CDR2 from the germline V gene are LGHNT and FRNRAP. The V gene lost 6 bases and the J gene lost 4 bases, with 19 bases spanning the gap. There are 16 residues in the CDR3. In DNA form, the CDR3 reads TGTGCTAGTGGCCAGTCGGGAGTGGGAGCGTACAATGAGCAGTTCTTC. Translated: CASGQSGVGAYNEQFF.

This clonotype was recorded at least ten times. The chain has TRBV20-1 and TRBJ2-1, with 7 bases lining up with TRBD2. The CDR3 is made up of 15 amino acids. CDR1 and CDR2 from the germline V gene are DFQATT and SNEGSKA (reference sequence). Trimming took 6 bases from V and 7 from J; bases not matched to a gene: 15. CDR3 in DNA: TGCAGTGCCCCCGGGAGGCAAGAGGGCCTAAATGAGCAGTTCTTC. Amino acids: CSAPGRQEGLNEQFF.

This clonotype was observed a handful of times. This rearrangement joins TRBV29-1 to TRBJ2-6, with D possibly TRBD1 on 6 matching bases. This CDR3 has 13 residues. With 7 bases removed from V and 4 bases from J, the gap between germline ends came to 11 bases. Germline lookup yields CDR1 SQVTM and CDR2 ANQGSEA. The CDR3 sequence: CSASGAGANVLTF. CDR3 DNA: TGCAGCGCCTCAGGGGCCGGGGCCAACGTCCTGACTTTC.

This clonotype was observed a few times. Written as DNA, the CDR3 is TGTGCCAGCAGCTTGTCGTCGCCTCCTGATACGCAGTATTTT. This translates into CASSLSSPPDTQYF. V usage is TRBV11-1 and J usage is TRBJ2-3; D is ambiguous. This CDR3 is 14 amino acids long. Between the trimmed V and J ends, which lost 3 bases and 6 bases, there was a span of 13 bases. Germline V gene lookup returns CDR1 SGHAT and CDR2 FQDESV (reference sequence).

This clonotype was detected ten times or more. Because the CDR3's place on the DNA is in doubt, the DNA is left out and the CDR3 is given as listed by TCRdb. The rearrangement links TRBV5-5 to TRBJ2-2. Germline loops: CDR1 SGHKS, CDR2 YYEKEE (reference sequence). The CDR3 totals 14 residues, both ends included. The CDR3 spells CASSLCETPGSCFF.

The rearrangement links TRBV5-1 to TRBJ2-1, with 12 nucleotides matching TRBD2. The CDR3 has 15 amino acids. Germline CDR1 and CDR2: SGHRS and YFSETQ. V trimming: 0 bases; J trimming: 12 bases; junction bases outside the gene matches: 7. Written as DNA, the CDR3 is TGCGCCAGCAGCTTGGGGGCTAGCGGGAGGGTCTGGCAGTTCTTC. Protein sequence: CASSLGASGRVWQFF.

The V call is TRBV28, the J call TRBJ2-1; D ambiguous. The CDR3 loop spans 14 amino acids. The ends were cut back, 1 base at V and 3 bases at J, with 7 bases in the middle. Germline CDR1 MDHEN, CDR2 SYDVKM. This CDR3 reads CASSLLKGYNEQFF. For the CDR3, the DNA is TGTGCCAGCAGTTTATTGAAGGGCTACAATGAGCAGTTCTTC.

In its sample, this clonotype was seen a few times. The chain joins TRBV7-2 to TRBJ2-2; 7 bases are shared with TRBD2. This CDR3 comprises 15 residues. Per germline, CDR1 SGHTA and CDR2 FQGNSA. Trimming took 6 bases from V and 1 from J; bases not matched to a gene: 5. The CDR3 loop is CASSLQRGNTGELFF. CDR3 nucleotide sequence: TGTGCCAGCAGTCTTCAGCGGGGGAACACCGGGGAGCTGTTTTTT.

The V gene is TRBV7-9, the J gene TRBJ2-5; 11 bases agree with TRBD2. The CDR3 spans 16 residues. From germline, CDR1 is SEHNR and CDR2 FQNEAQ (reference sequence). J gave up 4 bases and V 6 bases, and 10 bases lay outside the gene matches. This CDR3 reads CASRQNSGRAPETQYF. CDR3 in DNA: TGTGCCAGCAGGCAGAATAGCGGGAGGGCCCCAGAGACCCAGTACTTC. The entire variable domain, with the rest obtained from reference TRBV7-9 and TRBJ2-5, is as follows: DTGVSQNPRHKITKRGQNVTFRCDPISEHNRLYWYRQTLGQGPEFLTYFQNEAQLEKSRLLSDRFSAERPKGSFSTLEIQRTEQGDSAMYLCASRQNSGRAPETQYFGPGTRLLVL.

This clonotype was seen more than once but under ten times. This chain uses TRBV6-1 with TRBJ2-1, with 9 bases aligning to TRBD1. Germline CDR1 and CDR2: MNHNS and SASEGT. V was clipped by 5 bases and J by 6 bases; unmatched bases: 14. The CDR3 has 17 amino acids. Here the CDR3 DNA reads TGTGCCAGCAGTCATGGAGGCGGGACAGGGCTTTCCAATGAGCAGTTCTTC. It yields the protein CASSHGGGTGLSNEQFF.

This sequence joins TRBV20-1 and TRBJ1-3; the D gene is possibly TRBD1 (5 bases). V gave up 3 bases and J gave up 0 bases, with 12 bases separating them. Germline lookup yields CDR1 DFQATT and CDR2 SNEGSKA (reference sequence). The CDR3 has 15 residues. The DNA of the CDR3 is TGCAGTGCTAGGGGGCACTGGAACTCTGGAAACACCATATATTTT. This sequence encodes CSARGHWNSGNTIYF.

This clonotype was detected many times. V and J are TRBV27 and TRBJ2-1; 7 bases are shared with TRBD2. With 7 bases clipped from V and 5 bases from J, the junction kept 11 bases outside the gene matches. This CDR3 has 15 residues. CDR1 MNHEY and CDR2 SMNVEV come from the germline V gene (reference sequence). CDR3 loop: CASTAGRRTNNEQFF. The CDR3 nucleotides are TGTGCCAGCACAGCCGGGAGGCGGACAAACAATGAGCAGTTCTTC.

A few counts support this clonotype. The chain carries TRBV4-2 and TRBJ2-7; 10 bases are shared with TRBD1. This CDR3 is 16 amino acids long. The trim removed 0 bases at V and 2 bases at J, leaving 4 bases unmatched. Germline values: CDR1 LGHNA, CDR2 YNFKEQ. CDR3 sequence reads: CASSQEPGTGAYEQYF. CDR3 coding DNA: TGTGCCAGCAGCCAAGAGCCCGGGACAGGGGCCTACGAGCAGTACTTC.